The sequence of this T cell receptor beta chain was determined in a study of blood T cell repertoires in COVID-19. In the original analysis: Counts of nucleated cells, estimated from reference gene primer amplification, were obtained. Here immunoSEQ multiplex PCR was the method, and the copy in TCRdb shows in-frame clones only, minus some. That table supplies the V and J calls and clone size; D and trimming were determined from the DNA. Among around 200,000 clones listed, around 79% were seen once. The sequenced sample consisted of peripheral blood. The receptor was derived from a woman aged 50 to 60 with acute or convalescent COVID-19.

The CDR3 reads CASSLRTAENQPQHF. The CDR3 coding sequence is TGTGCCAGCTCACTCCGGACAGCAGAGAATCAGCCCCAGCATTTT. The chain joins TRBV18 to TRBJ1-5, with D perhaps matching TRBD1 (6 bases). Germline values: CDR1 KGHSH, CDR2 LQKENI. This CDR3 contains 15 residues. V lost 4 bases and J lost 4, with 14 bases in between. Drawing the rest from reference TRBV18 and TRBJ1-5, the complete variable domain is NAGVMQNPRHLVRRRGQEARLRCSPMKGHSHVYWYRQLPEEGLKFMVYLQKENIIDESGMPKERFSAEFPKEGPSILRIQQVVRGDSAAYFCASSLRTAENQPQHFGDGTRLSIL.